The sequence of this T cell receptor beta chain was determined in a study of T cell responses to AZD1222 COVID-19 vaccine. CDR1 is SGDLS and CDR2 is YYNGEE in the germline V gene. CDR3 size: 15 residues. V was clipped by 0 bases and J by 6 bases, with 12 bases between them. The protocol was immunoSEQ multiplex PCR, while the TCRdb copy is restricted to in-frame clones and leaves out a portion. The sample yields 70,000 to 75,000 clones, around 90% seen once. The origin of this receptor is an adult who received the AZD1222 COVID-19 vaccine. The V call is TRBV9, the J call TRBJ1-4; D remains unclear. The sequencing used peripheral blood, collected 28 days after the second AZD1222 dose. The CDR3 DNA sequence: TGTGCCAGCAGCGTAGCCGAATTCCTTGATGAAAAACTGTTTTTT. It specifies CASSVAEFLDEKLFF.